This T cell receptor beta chain was identified during a study of CXCR3-negative and CXCR3-positive naive CD8 T cells. Regarding the study as a whole: Naive subsets had comparable surface CD5, so TRB CDR3 properties gauged TCR strength. Naive CXCR3-positive and CXCR3-negative cells shared TRBV-TRBJ usage; memory cells diverged.

5' RACE that incorporated UMI labels was used to prepare the TRB cDNA libraries. For each CDR3 protein, TCRdb gives one entry from its re-call of the 5' RACE reads, without DNA. The sample has about 8,000 distinct CDR3 sequences; the top ten hold 1.1%. Triplicate roughly 270,000-cell sorts were made of each CD8+ T cell subset. Definition of naive CD8+ T cells rested on a CD45RO-CCR7+CD27+CD95- profile. Per germline, CDR1 DFQATT and CDR2 SNEGSKA (reference sequence). This CDR3 has 16 amino acids. As regards this clonotype: No antigen is known for it.

This TCR was recovered from a human donor in good health. Some clones in this sample may be carry-over from other donors' samples. The chain joins TRBV20-1 to TRBJ2-3. Source material: naive CXCR3- CD8+ T cells from blood. The sample's subset: CD45RO-CCR7+CD27+CD95- naive CD8+ T cells lacking CXCR3 (TNR3-). CDR3: CSARDSSSGRTDTQYF.